These T cell receptor beta chains were read from a single sample in a study of shared clonotypes between healthy human individuals. Sequenced by immunoSEQ multiplex PCR; TCRdb stores in-frame clones only, minus some. This table holds roughly 590,000 clones, roughly 95% found once. Sequenced material: naive CD8+ T cells sorted from blood. The receptors stem from a woman aged 25 to 39 in good health. Each CDR3 is given with its conserved first and last residue. Fields, in order: D gene, V gene, clone size, J gene, CDR3 protein, CDR3 DNA. D genes are given only for firm matches. For some rows the clone size is stated as once, few or many, or as a class when expanded; others skip it.

D: .; V: TRBV4-1; size: .; J: TRBJ1-1; CDR3: CASSQGPAMNTEAFF; DNA: TGCGCCAGCAGCCAAGGTCCGGCGATGAACACTGAAGCTTTCTTT
D: TRBD1; V: TRBV19; size: .; J: TRBJ1-1; CDR3: CASSPRDRGMNTEAFF; DNA: TGTGCCAGTAGTCCCCGGGACAGGGGTATGAACACTGAAGCTTTCTTT
D: .; V: TRBV19; size: once; J: TRBJ1-1; CDR3: CASSMGVGIRAEAFF; DNA: TGTGCCAGTAGTATGGGGGTGGGAATTAGGGCTGAAGCTTTCTTT
D: .; V: TRBV19; size: .; J: TRBJ1-1; CDR3: CASSGRLNTEAFF; DNA: TGTGCCAGTTCCGGGCGCTTGAACACTGAAGCTTTCTTT
D: .; V: TRBV25-1; size: .; J: TRBJ1-6; CDR3: CASSEESSYNSPLHF; DNA: TGTGCCAGCAGTGAAGAGAGCTCCTATAATTCACCCCTCCACTTT
D: TRBD2; V: TRBV27; size: .; J: TRBJ2-1; CDR3: CASSSNRDYSYNEQFF; DNA: TGTGCCAGCAGCTCGAACCGGGACTATTCCTACAATGAGCAGTTCTTC
D: .; V: TRBV28; size: .; J: TRBJ2-3; CDR3: CASSFGPGDTQYF; DNA: TGTGCCAGCAGTTTTGGACCAGGGGATACGCAGTATTTT
D: .; V: TRBV28; size: once; J: TRBJ1-2; CDR3: CATTVSYGYTF; DNA: TGTGCGACGACAGTTTCCTATGGCTACACCTTC
D: .; V: TRBV10-2; size: .; J: TRBJ2-7; CDR3: CASSRDPKHYEQYF; DNA: TGCGCCAGCAGCCGGGACCCTAAGCACTACGAGCAGTACTTC
D: TRBD1; V: TRBV29-1; size: .; J: TRBJ2-1; CDR3: CSVEDWGDRGINEQFF; DNA: TGCAGCGTTGAAGATTGGGGGGACAGGGGGATAAATGAGCAGTTCTTC
D: TRBD2; V: TRBV27; size: .; J: TRBJ2-3; CDR3: CASTWTSGSTNTQYF; DNA: TGTGCCAGCACCTGGACTAGCGGGAGTACGAATACGCAGTATTTT
D: .; V: TRBV19; size: .; J: TRBJ2-7; CDR3: CASSIVAWQDEQYF; DNA: TGTGCCAGTAGTATAGTGGCTTGGCAGGACGAGCAGTACTTC
D: TRBD1; V: TRBV10-3; size: .; J: TRBJ2-7; CDR3: CAIRADRGNEQYF; DNA: TGTGCCATCAGGGCGGACAGGGGGAACGAGCAGTACTTC
D: .; V: TRBV5-6; size: .; J: TRBJ2-3; CDR3: CASSLAAWGSTDTQYF; DNA: TGTGCCAGCAGCTTGGCAGCCTGGGGTAGCACAGATACGCAGTATTTT
D: TRBD1; V: TRBV4-1; size: .; J: TRBJ1-2; CDR3: CASRGGGSQLNYGYTF; DNA: TGCGCCAGCAGGGGAGGGGGCAGCCAACTCAACTATGGCTACACCTTC
D: .; V: TRBV4-2; size: .; J: TRBJ2-3; CDR3: CASSLSTDTQYF; DNA: TGTGCCAGCAGCTTGAGCACAGATACGCAGTATTTT
D: .; V: TRBV7-6; size: .; J: TRBJ1-2; CDR3: CASSLGEGWYGYTF; DNA: TGTGCCAGCAGCTTAGGGGAGGGTTGGTATGGCTACACCTTC
D: .; V: TRBV7-6; size: .; J: TRBJ2-3; CDR3: CASSPEGSGVTDTQYF; DNA: TGTGCCAGCAGCCCAGAGGGTAGCGGTGTCACAGATACGCAGTATTTT
D: .; V: TRBV4-1; size: .; J: TRBJ2-5; CDR3: CASSPKLGIQETQYF; DNA: TGCGCCAGCAGCCCCAAGTTGGGGATCCAAGAGACCCAGTACTTC
D: TRBD1; V: TRBV2; size: .; J: TRBJ1-6; CDR3: CASRGTGDESPLHF; DNA: TGTGCCAGCCGGGGGACAGGGGACGAGTCACCCCTCCACTTT
D: .; V: TRBV10-1; size: .; J: TRBJ2-7; CDR3: CASSDPGAAYEQYF; DNA: TGCGCCAGCAGTGACCCCGGGGCCGCCTACGAGCAGTACTTC
D: .; V: TRBV9; size: once; J: TRBJ1-2; CDR3: CASSVDPAGEGYGYTF; DNA: TGTGCCAGCAGCGTAGATCCGGCAGGGGAAGGCTATGGCTACACCTTC
D: .; V: TRBV2; size: .; J: TRBJ2-7; CDR3: CASRTSSYEQYF; DNA: TGTGCCAGCAGGACAAGCTCCTACGAGCAGTACTTC
D: .; V: TRBV9; size: .; J: TRBJ2-1; CDR3: CASSVSGGSVGSSQFF; DNA: TGTGCCAGCAGCGTAAGTGGCGGGTCCGTCGGGTCGTCGCAGTTCTTC
D: TRBD1; V: TRBV4-1; size: few; J: TRBJ1-5; CDR3: CASSHETGEGHQPQHF; DNA: TGCGCCAGCAGCCATGAGACAGGGGAGGGCCATCAGCCCCAGCATTTT
D: .; V: TRBV7-9; size: .; J: TRBJ1-1; CDR3: CASSSGENTEAFF; DNA: TGTGCCAGCAGCTCCGGGGAGAACACTGAAGCTTTCTTT
D: .; V: TRBV27; size: .; J: TRBJ1-5; CDR3: CASKGGQGFNQPQHF; DNA: TGTGCCAGCAAAGGCGGGCAGGGGTTCAATCAGCCCCAGCATTTT
D: TRBD2; V: TRBV9; size: .; J: TRBJ2-2; CDR3: CASSVVSSGPLNTGELFF; DNA: TGTGCCAGCAGCGTAGTGTCTAGCGGGCCGCTGAACACCGGGGAGCTGTTTTTT
D: TRBD2; V: TRBV6-5; size: .; J: TRBJ2-7; CDR3: CASSYERGVAYEQYF; DNA: TGTGCCAGCAGTTACGAGCGGGGCGTCGCCTACGAGCAGTACTTC
D: .; V: TRBV6-5; size: .; J: TRBJ1-1; CDR3: CASSVNEVGTEAFF; DNA: TGTGCCAGCAGTGTCAACGAAGTGGGCACTGAAGCTTTCTTT
D: .; V: TRBV2; size: .; J: TRBJ1-5; CDR3: CASSDFQVGYSNQPQHF; DNA: TGTGCCAGCAGTGATTTTCAGGTTGGGTATAGCAATCAGCCCCAGCATTTT
D: TRBD2; V: TRBV28; size: .; J: TRBJ2-3; CDR3: CASSFPPTSGVTSTDTQYF; DNA: TGTGCCAGCAGTTTTCCCCCGACTAGCGGAGTTACTAGCACAGATACGCAGTATTTT
D: .; V: TRBV28; size: .; J: TRBJ1-5; CDR3: CASSLVGPGNQPQHF; DNA: TGTGCCAGCAGTTTAGTAGGGCCGGGCAATCAGCCCCAGCATTTT
D: .; V: TRBV7-9; size: .; J: TRBJ2-7; CDR3: CASSFSGFPDEQYF; DNA: TGTGCCAGCAGCTTCTCGGGATTTCCGGACGAGCAGTACTTC
D: .; V: TRBV2; size: .; J: TRBJ1-6; CDR3: CASNAPGYSPLHF; DNA: TGTGCCAGCAATGCCCCAGGGTATTCACCCCTCCACTTT
D: .; V: TRBV7-7; size: .; J: TRBJ2-1; CDR3: CASSFRGREDEQFF; DNA: TGTGCCAGCAGCTTTCGGGGGAGAGAGGATGAGCAGTTCTTC
D: .; V: TRBV27; size: .; J: TRBJ1-1; CDR3: CASSFLAMATEAFF; DNA: TGTGCCAGCAGTTTCCTAGCCATGGCCACTGAAGCTTTCTTT
D: TRBD2; V: TRBV9; size: .; J: TRBJ2-1; CDR3: CASSAGGDYYNEQFF; DNA: TGTGCCAGCAGCGCCGGGGGGGACTATTACAATGAGCAGTTCTTC
D: .; V: TRBV28; size: .; J: TRBJ2-7; CDR3: CASSVPYYEQYF; DNA: TGTGCCAGCAGTGTGCCCTACTACGAGCAGTACTTC
D: TRBD1; V: TRBV29-1; size: .; J: TRBJ2-7; CDR3: CSGGTGTGPYEQYF; DNA: TGCAGCGGTGGAACCGGGACAGGGCCCTACGAGCAGTACTTC
D: TRBD2; V: TRBV2; size: .; J: TRBJ2-7; CDR3: CASSLAGTSGTRSEQYF; DNA: TGTGCCAGCAGCCTCGCGGGGACTAGCGGGACCAGGTCTGAGCAGTACTTC
D: .; V: TRBV10-1; size: few; J: TRBJ2-1; CDR3: CASLKRPLGNEQFF; DNA: TGCGCCAGCTTGAAGCGACCCCTGGGGAATGAGCAGTTCTTC
D: .; V: TRBV21-1; size: .; J: TRBJ1-1; CDR3: CASSKAGQGEIVAFF; DNA: TGTGCCAGCAGCAAAGCCGGACAGGGGGAAATAGTAGCTTTCTTT
D: .; V: TRBV4-1; size: .; J: TRBJ2-7; CDR3: CASSQRLGTSYEQYF; DNA: TGCGCCAGCAGCCAAAGGTTGGGGACCTCCTACGAGCAGTACTTC
D: .; V: TRBV27; size: .; J: TRBJ1-1; CDR3: CASSWREHTEAFF; DNA: TGTGCCAGCAGTTGGAGGGAGCACACTGAAGCTTTCTTT
D: .; V: TRBV9; size: once; J: TRBJ2-7; CDR3: CASRPDGTYEQYF; DNA: TGTGCCAGCAGACCCGACGGTACCTACGAGCAGTACTTC
D: .; V: TRBV4-1; size: once; J: TRBJ2-3; CDR3: CASSQEVAGVGDTQYF; DNA: TGCGCCAGCAGCCAAGAAGTTGCAGGGGTAGGAGATACGCAGTATTTT
D: .; V: TRBV29-1; size: .; J: TRBJ1-1; CDR3: CSVEDPAGRRAEAFF; DNA: TGCAGCGTTGAAGATCCGGCAGGGAGGAGGGCTGAAGCTTTCTTT
D: TRBD1; V: TRBV6-5; size: .; J: TRBJ1-5; CDR3: CASSPDRDDQPQHF; DNA: TGTGCCAGCAGTCCCGACAGGGATGATCAGCCCCAGCATTTT
D: .; V: TRBV5-8; size: .; J: TRBJ1-2; CDR3: CASSLSRSGYGYTF; DNA: TGTGCCAGCAGCTTGAGTAGAAGCGGCTATGGCTACACCTTC
D: .; V: TRBV28; size: .; J: TRBJ2-6; CDR3: CASNPRRANVLTF; DNA: TGTGCCAGCAACCCGCGCAGAGCCAACGTCCTGACTTTC
D: .; V: TRBV5-1; size: .; J: TRBJ2-7; CDR3: CASSSEYEQYF; DNA: TGCGCCAGCAGCTCCGAGTACGAGCAGTACTTC
D: .; V: TRBV15; size: .; J: TRBJ1-4; CDR3: CATSRGGLNEKLFF; DNA: TGTGCCACCAGCAGAGGAGGGCTCAATGAAAAACTGTTTTTT
D: .; V: TRBV2; size: once; J: TRBJ2-7; CDR3: CASRDAYEQYF; DNA: TGTGCCAGCAGGGACGCATACGAGCAGTACTTC
D: .; V: TRBV25-1; size: .; J: TRBJ1-1; CDR3: CASSESQGLRTEAFF; DNA: TGTGCCAGCAGTGAATCTCAGGGTTTACGAACTGAAGCTTTCTTT
D: .; V: TRBV5-1; size: .; J: TRBJ2-1; CDR3: CASSTDPNNEQFF; DNA: TGCGCCAGCAGCACGGACCCAAACAATGAGCAGTTCTTC
D: .; V: TRBV19; size: .; J: TRBJ2-7; CDR3: CASSDRLDSYEQYF; DNA: TGTGCCAGTTCGGACAGACTAGACTCCTACGAGCAGTACTTC
D: .; V: TRBV4-2; size: .; J: TRBJ1-5; CDR3: CASSPGNQPQHF; DNA: TGTGCCAGCAGCCCCGGCAATCAGCCCCAGCATTTT
D: .; V: TRBV28; size: .; J: TRBJ2-2; CDR3: CASSLSQNTGELFF; DNA: TGTGCCAGCAGTTTATCCCAAAACACCGGGGAGCTGTTTTTT